This TCR beta chain was sequenced in a study of CD8 T cells in Susac syndrome. An input of about 0.45 to 1 ug of RNA was subjected to reverse transcription using random hexamers. Via MiXCR, TCRdb re-called the immunoSEQ multiplex PCR reads, giving one row per CDR3 protein. The sample records about 200,000 distinct CDR3 sequences, 85% to 95% being singletons. CDR3 size: 13 residues. Trimming cost V 0 bases and J 7 bases, with 9 bases left between them. The sequenced material came from CD4+ T cells from PBMCs. This clonotype was obtained from a human donor in good health. The chain joins TRBV23-1 to TRBJ1-1; unclear D gene. TRBV23-1 qualifies as an ORF whose function is uncertain. CDR3 bases: TGCGCCAGCAGTCAATCGGGCCGGGGTGAAGCTTTCTTT. This codes for CASSQSGRGEAFF.